This paragraph covers one T cell receptor (beta chain) sequence. Trimming shortened V by 4 bases and J by 4 bases, and 14 bases separated the two germline ends. This CDR3 contains 14 residues. Germline lookup yields CDR1 SGHRS and CDR2 YFSETQ. This sample was included in a study of blood T cell repertoires in COVID-19. Study background: Samples representing acute and convalescent COVID-19 were sourced from the United States, Italy and Spain.

Authors' data handling: Estimated nucleated cell counts came from reference gene primer amplification. TCRdb's copy holds only in-frame clones and misses some; the assay was immunoSEQ multiplex PCR. The V and J calls and clone size were taken over from that table, and D and trimming were inferred from the DNA. The repertoire includes roughly 99,000 clones, about three quarters of them detected once, and 4% to 5.5% sits in the top ten. This sequence was found in a man aged 70 or older with acute or convalescent COVID-19. The specimen sequenced was peripheral blood. This chain uses TRBV5-1 with TRBJ1-2; perhaps TRBD1 as D (5 bases). The CDR3 DNA follows: TGCGCCAGCAGCCAGCTGACAGCCCTCTATGGCTACACCTTC. Amino acid sequence: CASSQLTALYGYTF.